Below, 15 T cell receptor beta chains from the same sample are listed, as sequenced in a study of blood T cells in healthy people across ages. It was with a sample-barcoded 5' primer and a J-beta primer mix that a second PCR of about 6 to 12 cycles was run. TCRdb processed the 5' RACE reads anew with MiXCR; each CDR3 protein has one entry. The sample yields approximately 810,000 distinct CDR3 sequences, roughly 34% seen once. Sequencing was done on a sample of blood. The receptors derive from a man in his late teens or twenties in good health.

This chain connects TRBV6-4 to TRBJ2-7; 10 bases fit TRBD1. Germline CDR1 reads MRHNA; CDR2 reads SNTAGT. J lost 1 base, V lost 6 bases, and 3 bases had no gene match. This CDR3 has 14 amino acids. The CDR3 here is CASRRTGGSYEQYF. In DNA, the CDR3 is TGTGCCAGCAGACGGACAGGGGGGTCCTACGAGCAGTACTTC.

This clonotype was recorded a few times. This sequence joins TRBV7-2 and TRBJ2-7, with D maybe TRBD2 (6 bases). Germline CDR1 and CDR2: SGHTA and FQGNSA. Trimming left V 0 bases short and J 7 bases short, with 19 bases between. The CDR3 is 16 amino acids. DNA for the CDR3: TGTGCCAGCAGCTTAGCTCCGGCGGGGCGGAACAATGAGCAGTACTTC. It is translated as CASSLAPAGRNNEQYF.

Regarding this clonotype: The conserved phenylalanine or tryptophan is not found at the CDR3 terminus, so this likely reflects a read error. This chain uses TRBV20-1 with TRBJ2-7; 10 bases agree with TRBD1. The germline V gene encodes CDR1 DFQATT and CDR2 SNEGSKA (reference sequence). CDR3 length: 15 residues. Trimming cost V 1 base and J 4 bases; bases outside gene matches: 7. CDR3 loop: CSARGDRDRGYEQYL. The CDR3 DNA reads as TGCAGTGCTAGAGGAGACCGGGACAGGGGTTACGAGCAGTACTTA.

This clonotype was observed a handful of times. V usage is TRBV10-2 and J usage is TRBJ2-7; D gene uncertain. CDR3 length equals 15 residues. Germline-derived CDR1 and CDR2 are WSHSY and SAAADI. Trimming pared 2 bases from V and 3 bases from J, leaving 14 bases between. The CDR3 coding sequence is TGCGCCAGCAGTGAGGTTTTCCTCGAAAACTACGAGCAGTACTTC. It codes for CASSEVFLENYEQYF.

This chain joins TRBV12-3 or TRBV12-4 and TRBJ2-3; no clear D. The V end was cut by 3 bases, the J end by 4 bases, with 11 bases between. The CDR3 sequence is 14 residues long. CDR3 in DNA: TGTGCCAGCAGTTTCCCTGGGTTCGCAGATACGCAGTATTTT. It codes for CASSFPGFADTQYF.

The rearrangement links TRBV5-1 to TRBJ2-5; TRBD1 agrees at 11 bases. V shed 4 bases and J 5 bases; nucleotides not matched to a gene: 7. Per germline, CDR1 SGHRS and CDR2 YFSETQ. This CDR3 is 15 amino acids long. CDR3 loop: CASSLGTGGSETQYF. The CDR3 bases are TGCGCCAGCAGCCTGGGGACAGGGGGTTCGGAGACCCAGTACTTC.

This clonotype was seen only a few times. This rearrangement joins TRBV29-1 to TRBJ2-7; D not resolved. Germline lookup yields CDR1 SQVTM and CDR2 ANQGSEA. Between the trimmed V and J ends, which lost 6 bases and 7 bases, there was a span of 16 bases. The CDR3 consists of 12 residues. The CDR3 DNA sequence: TGCAGCGTGCCTGGGCTCCTGGGAGAGCAGTACTTC. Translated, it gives CSVPGLLGEQYF.

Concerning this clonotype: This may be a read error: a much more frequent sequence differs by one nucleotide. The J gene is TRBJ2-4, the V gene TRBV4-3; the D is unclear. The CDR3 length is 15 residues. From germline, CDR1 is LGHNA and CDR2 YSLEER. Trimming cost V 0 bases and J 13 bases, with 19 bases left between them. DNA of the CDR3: TGCGCCAGCAGCCAAGAGGTCCCTGCCCGTGGGAAGCAGTACTTC. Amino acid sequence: CASSQEVPARGKQYF.

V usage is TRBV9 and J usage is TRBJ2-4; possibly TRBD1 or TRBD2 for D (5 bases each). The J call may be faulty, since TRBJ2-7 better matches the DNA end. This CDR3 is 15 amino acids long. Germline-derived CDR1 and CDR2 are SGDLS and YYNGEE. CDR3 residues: CASSPLRDGTYEQYF. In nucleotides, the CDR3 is TGTGCCAGCAGCCCACTAAGGGACGGCACCTACGAGCAGTACTTC.

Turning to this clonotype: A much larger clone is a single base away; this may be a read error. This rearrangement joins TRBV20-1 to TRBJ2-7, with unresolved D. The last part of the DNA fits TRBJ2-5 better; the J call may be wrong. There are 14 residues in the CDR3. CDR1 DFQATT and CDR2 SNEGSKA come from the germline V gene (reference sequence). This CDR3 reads CSASRALDPETQYF. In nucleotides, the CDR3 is TGCAGTGCCAGTAGGGCTTTAGACCCGGAGACCCAGTACTTC.

The CDR3 region has the DNA TGTGCCAGCAGCTCCCCGCCGGGGCTTAACACCGGGGAGCTGTTTTTT. It yields the protein CASSSPPGLNTGELFF. V usage is TRBV5-5 and J usage is TRBJ2-2, with D perhaps being TRBD1 or TRBD2 (5 bases each). The germline CDR1 and CDR2 sequences are SGHKS and YYEKEE (reference sequence). The CDR3 has 16 amino acids. Trimming shortened V by 3 bases and J by 2 bases, and 14 bases separated the two germline ends.

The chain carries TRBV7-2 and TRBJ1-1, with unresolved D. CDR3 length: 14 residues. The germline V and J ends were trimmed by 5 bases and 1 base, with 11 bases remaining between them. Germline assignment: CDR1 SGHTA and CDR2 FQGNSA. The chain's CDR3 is CASSGMLGNTEAFF. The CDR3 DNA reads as TGTGCCAGCAGCGGGATGTTAGGGAACACTGAAGCTTTCTTT.

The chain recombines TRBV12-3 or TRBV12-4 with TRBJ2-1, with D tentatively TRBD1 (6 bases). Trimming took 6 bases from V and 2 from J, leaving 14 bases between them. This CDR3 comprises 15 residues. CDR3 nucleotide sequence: TGTGCCAGCAGGTGGGGGCAGACTCCCTACAATGAGCAGTTCTTC. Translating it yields CASRWGQTPYNEQFF.

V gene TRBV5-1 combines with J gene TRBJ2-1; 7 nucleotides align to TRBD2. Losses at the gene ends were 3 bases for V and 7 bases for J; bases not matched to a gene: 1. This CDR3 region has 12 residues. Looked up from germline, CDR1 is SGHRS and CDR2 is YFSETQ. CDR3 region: CASSWEGNEQFF. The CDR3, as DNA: TGCGCCAGCAGCTGGGAGGGAAATGAGCAGTTCTTC.

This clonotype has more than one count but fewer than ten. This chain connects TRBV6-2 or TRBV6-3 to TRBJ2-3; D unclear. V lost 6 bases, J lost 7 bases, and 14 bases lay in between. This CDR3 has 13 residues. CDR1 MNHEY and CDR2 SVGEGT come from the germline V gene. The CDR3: CASSPPGPHTQYF. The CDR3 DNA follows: TGTGCCAGCAGCCCTCCGGGTCCACATACGCAGTATTTT.